This T cell receptor (beta chain) was captured in a study of shared clonotypes between healthy human individuals (dated by TCRdb to the early 2020s). General notes on the study: A few men and two women, aged 18 to 49 years, made up the cohort. To increase sequencing depth and limit assay-specific biases, different laboratories used diverse techniques to prepare libraries and sequence TCR repertoires. Per donor, leukapheresis produced somewhere between about 0.8 and 9 billion PBMCs. For each donor, CD4 naive and CD4 memory were each given three plates, CD8 naive was given two plates, and CD8 memory was given one plate. To estimate repertoire size and how much clonotypes are shared between individuals, the study performed deep sequencing of blood TCR repertoires from five healthy adults.

TCR CDR3 regions were amplified from genomic DNA by multiplex PCR using the deep immunoSEQ assay. Extracted genomic DNA from each cell subset was distributed evenly across all wells of several immunoSEQ 96-well plates, and each plate was treated as a replicate. Each replicate PCR for sorted subsets received about 0.2 ug genomic DNA, equal to 28,000 or so T cell genomes. Purified libraries were quantified with a Qubit 3.0 fluorometer, sized on a Bioanalyzer 2100, and re-quantified with the KAPA Library Quantification kit. A separate single-read 150-cycle Illumina NextSeq 550 flow cell was used to sequence each immunoSEQ 96-well plate. In the paper's pipeline: Because the immunoSEQ output held only junctional sequences and lacked quality scores, the filtering could not match the filtering applied to full-length reads. To assign V/J genes and CDR3, sequences were annotated against IMGT germline references using PyIR, a Python wrapper for IgBLAST v1.9. Reads were filtered out if the reads had weak V/J assignments (E-value above 1e-6), no CDR3, stop codons, out-of-frame junctions, or ambiguous translated residues. V3J clonotypes were defined as sequences sharing the same inferred V gene, J gene, and CDR3 amino acid sequence. Percentage overlap between repertoires was computed as shared unique clonotypes divided by the size of the smaller repertoire. Repertoire richness was assessed with RTK rarefaction, the Chao1 estimator, and Recon v2.1 estimates of unobserved clonotypes. For all TCRbeta clonotypes obtained by the gDNA method from four donors, generation probabilities were computed with OLGA. TCRdb took this table from immuneACCESS and kept in-frame rearrangements with V and J called. Such tables lack part of the clones; where checked against another copy, unresolved V genes explain under half of the gap, and the rest is unexplained. That table furnishes V, J and clone size, whereas the DNA furnished D and trimming. This sample gives approximately 1.5 million clones in total; approximately 98.5% of them show up just once. The ten top clones hold about 0.4% of the sample.

Healthy HIV-negative adults with no recently reported acute infections or vaccinations were included as donors. Every donor was a Caucasian adult living in Nashville, Tennessee, USA. CD4+ T cells were enriched by magnetic negative selection; naive cells were then positively selected on CD45RA, and the negative fraction formed the memory subset. Blood was obtained by leukapheresis, after which PBMCs were separated by Ficoll-Histopaque density gradient centrifugation and cryopreserved in liquid nitrogen vapor phase. Analytical flow cytometry was used to check the purity and quantity of every magnetically sorted T cell population. Each sorted fraction had its genomic DNA isolated and then quantified by UV absorbance on a Nanodrop 2000c. The CDR3 numbers 16 residues from cysteine through phenylalanine. The read is trimmed to its CDR3 DNA, 48 bases read in frame from base 1. The junction shows trimming of 6 bases on V and 8 bases on J, and the gene matches do not reach 14 bases of it. Based on the germline V gene (reference sequence), the CDR1 and CDR2 sequences are LNHDA and SQIVND.

As to this clone: Its antigen is not yet known. No base qualities exist here, and no much larger clone lies one base off it.

Overall study outcomes, separate from this receptor: Compared with non-shared clonotypes, clonotypes shared by all four sorted-subset donors had higher generation probabilities. Sharing across a handful of donors was observed for around 5% of naive CD4, 3.5% of naive CD8, 2.3% of memory CD4, and around 0.4% of memory CD8 clonotypes. Sampling was limited to blood, and TCR repertoires in tissue likely differ from TCR repertoires in blood. Pairwise subsampling indicated that sequencing depth was expected to affect the degree of clonotype sharing among donors. Estimated clonotype richness was generally larger for naive than for memory subsets. Rarefaction of sorted-subset datasets indicated incomplete sequencing despite the large sequencing depth. The genetic and exposure-history diversity represented was limited by the small number of donors.

Recombination connected TRBV19 to TRBJ1-4; the junction holds 8 bases that match TRBD1. This TCR came from a man aged 25-40 years in good health. The sequencing input was naive CD4+ T cells sorted from blood. The cell subset or site label, read with the paper, signifies: CD45RA+ positively selected. The CDR3 here reads CASRLGRGHGNEKLFF. The sequenced DNA is TGTGCCAGTAGGCTGGGCAGGGGGCATGGTAACGAAAAACTGTTTTTT. When the CDR3 is completed using the reference TRBV19 and TRBJ1-4 genes on either side, the full variable domain is DGGITQSPKYLFRKEGQNVTLSCEQNLNHDAMYWYRQDPGQGLRLIYYSQIVNDFQKGDIAEGYSVSREKKESFPLTVTSAQKNPTAFYLCASRLGRGHGNEKLFFGSGTQLSVL.